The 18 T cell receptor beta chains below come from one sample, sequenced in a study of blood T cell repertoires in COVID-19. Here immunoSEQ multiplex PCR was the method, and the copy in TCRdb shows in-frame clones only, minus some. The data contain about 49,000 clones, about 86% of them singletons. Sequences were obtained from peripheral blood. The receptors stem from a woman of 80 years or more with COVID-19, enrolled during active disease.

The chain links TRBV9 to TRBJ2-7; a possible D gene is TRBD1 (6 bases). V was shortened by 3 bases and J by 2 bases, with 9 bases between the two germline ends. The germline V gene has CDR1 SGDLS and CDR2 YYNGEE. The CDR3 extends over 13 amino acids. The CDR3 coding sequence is TGTGCCAGCAGCGAGACAGGAGCCTACGAGCAGTACTTC. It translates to CASSETGAYEQYF.

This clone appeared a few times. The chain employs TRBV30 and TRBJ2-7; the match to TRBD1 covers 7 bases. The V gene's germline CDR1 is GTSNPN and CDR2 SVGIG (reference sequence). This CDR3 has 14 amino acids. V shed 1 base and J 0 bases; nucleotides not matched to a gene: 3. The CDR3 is CAWSEGGASYEQYF. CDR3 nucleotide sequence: TGTGCCTGGAGTGAAGGGGGCGCCTCCTACGAGCAGTACTTC.

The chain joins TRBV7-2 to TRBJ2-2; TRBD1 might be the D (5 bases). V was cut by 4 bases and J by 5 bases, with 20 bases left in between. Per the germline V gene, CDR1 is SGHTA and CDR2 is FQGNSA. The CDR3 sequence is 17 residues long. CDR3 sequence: CASSSGLGFMGTGELFF. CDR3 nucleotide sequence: TGTGCCAGCAGCTCAGGGTTGGGTTTCATGGGGACCGGGGAGCTGTTTTTT.

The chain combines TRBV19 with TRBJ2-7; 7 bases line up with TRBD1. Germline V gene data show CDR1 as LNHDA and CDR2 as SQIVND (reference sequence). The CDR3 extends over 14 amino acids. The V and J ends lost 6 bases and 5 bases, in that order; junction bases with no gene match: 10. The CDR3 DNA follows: TGTGCCAGTAGCTGGACAGGAGGAGTTGACGAGCAGTACTTC. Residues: CASSWTGGVDEQYF.

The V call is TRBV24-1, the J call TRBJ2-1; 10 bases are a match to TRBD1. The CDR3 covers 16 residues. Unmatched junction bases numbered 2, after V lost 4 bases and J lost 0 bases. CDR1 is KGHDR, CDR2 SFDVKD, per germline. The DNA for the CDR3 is TGTGCCACCAGTGACAGGGACAGGGGCTCCTACAATGAGCAGTTCTTC. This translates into CATSDRDRGSYNEQFF.

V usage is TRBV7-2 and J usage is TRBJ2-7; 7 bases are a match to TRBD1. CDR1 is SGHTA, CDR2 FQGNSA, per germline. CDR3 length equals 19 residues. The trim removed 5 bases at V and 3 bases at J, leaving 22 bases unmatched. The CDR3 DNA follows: TGTGCCAGCAGCCCTAGACAGGGTAGTTGGCGGATGACATTCTACGAGCAGTACTTC. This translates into CASSPRQGSWRMTFYEQYF.

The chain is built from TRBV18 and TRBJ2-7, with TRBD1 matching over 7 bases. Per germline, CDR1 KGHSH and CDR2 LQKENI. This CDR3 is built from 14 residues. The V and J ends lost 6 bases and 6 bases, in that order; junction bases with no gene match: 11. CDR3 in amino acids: CASSPLQGSGEQYF. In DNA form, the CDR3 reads TGTGCCAGCTCGCCCTTACAGGGGTCCGGCGAGCAGTACTTC.

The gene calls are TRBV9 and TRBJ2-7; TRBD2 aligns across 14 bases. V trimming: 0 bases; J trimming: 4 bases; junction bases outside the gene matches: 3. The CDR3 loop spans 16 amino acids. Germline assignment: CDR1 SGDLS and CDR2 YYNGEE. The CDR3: CASSVAGTSGSYEQYF. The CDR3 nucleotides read TGTGCCAGCAGCGTAGCGGGGACTAGCGGGAGTTACGAGCAGTACTTC.

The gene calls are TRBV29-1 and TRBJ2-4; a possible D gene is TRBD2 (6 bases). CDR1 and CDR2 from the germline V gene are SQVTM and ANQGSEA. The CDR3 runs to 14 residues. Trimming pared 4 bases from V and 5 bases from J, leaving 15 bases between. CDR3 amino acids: CSVVRGGAENIQYF. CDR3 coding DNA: TGCAGCGTTGTCCGAGGAGGGGCCGAAAACATTCAGTACTTC.

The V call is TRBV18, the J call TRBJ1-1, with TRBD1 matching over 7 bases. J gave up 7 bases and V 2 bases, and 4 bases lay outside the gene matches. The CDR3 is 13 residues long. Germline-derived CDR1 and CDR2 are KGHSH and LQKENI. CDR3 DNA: TGTGCCAGCTCACCAGTCAGACAGGGTGAAGCTTTCTTT. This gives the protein CASSPVRQGEAFF.

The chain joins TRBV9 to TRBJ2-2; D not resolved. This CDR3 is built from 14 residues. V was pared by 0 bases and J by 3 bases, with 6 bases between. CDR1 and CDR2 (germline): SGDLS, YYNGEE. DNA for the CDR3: TGTGCCAGCAGCGTAGTTTGGCACACCGGGGAGCTGTTTTTT. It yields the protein CASSVVWHTGELFF. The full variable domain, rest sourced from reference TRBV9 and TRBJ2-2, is DSGVTQTPKHLITATGQRVTLRCSPRSGDLSVYWYQQSLDQGLQFLIQYYNGEERAKGNILERFSAQQFPDLHSELNLSSLELGDSALYFCASSVVWHTGELFFGEGSRLTVL.

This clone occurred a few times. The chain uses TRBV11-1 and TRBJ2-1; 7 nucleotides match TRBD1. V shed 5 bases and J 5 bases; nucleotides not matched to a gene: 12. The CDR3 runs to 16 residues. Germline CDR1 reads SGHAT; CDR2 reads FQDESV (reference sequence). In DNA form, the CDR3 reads TGTGCCAGCAGCCCATACCGGGACAGACTAAACAATGAGCAGTTCTTC. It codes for CASSPYRDRLNNEQFF.

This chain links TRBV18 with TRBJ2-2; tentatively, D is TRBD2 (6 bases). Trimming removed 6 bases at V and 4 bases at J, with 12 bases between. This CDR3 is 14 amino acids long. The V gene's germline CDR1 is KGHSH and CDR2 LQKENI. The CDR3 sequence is CASSPGTATGELFF. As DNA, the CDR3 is TGTGCCAGCTCTCCCGGGACTGCCACCGGGGAGCTGTTTTTT. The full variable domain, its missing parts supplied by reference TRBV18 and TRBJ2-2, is NAGVMQNPRHLVRRRGQEARLRCSPMKGHSHVYWYRQLPEEGLKFMVYLQKENIIDESGMPKERFSAEFPKEGPSILRIQQVVRGDSAAYFCASSPGTATGELFFGEGSRLTVL.

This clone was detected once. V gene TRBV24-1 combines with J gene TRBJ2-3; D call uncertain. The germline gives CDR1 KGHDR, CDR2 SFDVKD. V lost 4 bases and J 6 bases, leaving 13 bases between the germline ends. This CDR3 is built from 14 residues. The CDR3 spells CATSDSVQSDTQYF. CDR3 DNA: TGTGCCACCAGTGACAGTGTGCAGTCGGATACGCAGTATTTT.

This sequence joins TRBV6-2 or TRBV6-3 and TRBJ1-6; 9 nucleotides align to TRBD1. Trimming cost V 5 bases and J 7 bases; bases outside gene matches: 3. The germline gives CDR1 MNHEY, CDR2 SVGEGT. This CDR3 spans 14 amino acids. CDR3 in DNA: TGTGCCAGCAGTCAGACAGGGGGAAATTCACCCCTCCACTTT. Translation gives CASSQTGGNSPLHF.

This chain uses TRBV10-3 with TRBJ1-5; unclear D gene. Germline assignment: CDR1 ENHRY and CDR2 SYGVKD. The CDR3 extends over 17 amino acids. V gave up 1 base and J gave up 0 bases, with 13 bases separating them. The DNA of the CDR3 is TGTGCCATCAGTGAGTGGGCAGGCGTGGATAGCAATCAGCCCCAGCATTTT. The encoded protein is CAISEWAGVDSNQPQHF.

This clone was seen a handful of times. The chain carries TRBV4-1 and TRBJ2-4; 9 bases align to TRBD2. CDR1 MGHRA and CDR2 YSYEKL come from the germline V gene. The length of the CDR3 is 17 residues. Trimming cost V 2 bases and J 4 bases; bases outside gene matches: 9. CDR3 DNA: TGCGCCAGCAGCCAACCTTTAGCGGGAGCACCTAAAAACATTCAGTACTTC. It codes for CASSQPLAGAPKNIQYF.

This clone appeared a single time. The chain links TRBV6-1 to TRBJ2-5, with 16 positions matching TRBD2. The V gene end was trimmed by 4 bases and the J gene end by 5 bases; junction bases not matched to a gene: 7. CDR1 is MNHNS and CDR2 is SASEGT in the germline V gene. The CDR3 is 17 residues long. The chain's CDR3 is CASSGGLAGGVGETQYF. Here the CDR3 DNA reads TGTGCCAGCAGTGGGGGACTAGCGGGAGGGGTAGGGGAGACCCAGTACTTC.